A single sample is the source of the 6 T cell receptor beta chains below, sequenced in a study of blood T cell repertoires in COVID-19. Assay used: immunoSEQ multiplex PCR; TCRdb lists only in-frame clones, some missing. The data show around 150,000 clones, with 70% to 80% seen just once and approximately 10% held by the top ten. The sample consisted of peripheral blood. The receptors stem from a man aged 60-69 years who had recovered from COVID-19.

This chain joins TRBV9 and TRBJ1-1; TRBD1 aligns across 7 bases. Germline V lookup: CDR1 SGDLS, CDR2 YYNGEE. The CDR3 is 14 amino acids. J was trimmed by 6 bases and V by 4 bases; bases with no gene match: 9. The chain's CDR3 is CASSTQGSDAEAFF. The CDR3 DNA sequence: TGTGCCAGCAGCACACAGGGGAGTGACGCTGAAGCTTTCTTT.

The V call is TRBV18, the J call TRBJ2-7; possible D gene TRBD2, 6 bases. From germline, CDR1 is KGHSH and CDR2 LQKENI. The CDR3 length is 15 residues. The V and J ends lost 1 base and 1 base respectively, with 11 bases between them. CDR3 residues: CASSPRHGSSYEQYF. Here the CDR3 DNA reads TGTGCCAGCTCACCACGTCACGGGAGTTCCTACGAGCAGTACTTC.

This clone was counted once. The chain joins TRBV28 to TRBJ2-7, with TRBD2 matching 8 bases. Germline V lookup: CDR1 MDHEN, CDR2 SYDVKM. With V trimmed by 6 bases and J by 0 bases, 10 bases remained unmatched. The CDR3 has 16 amino acids. The CDR3 DNA sequence: TGTGCCAGCAGGCCGGGGGGGTTCCCTCTCTCCTACGAGCAGTACTTC. As protein: CASRPGGFPLSYEQYF.

The rearrangement uses TRBV6-2 or TRBV6-3 and TRBJ2-1; D might be TRBD2 (5 bases). Trimming took off 5 bases at V and 6 bases at J, with 14 bases between the two ends. The V gene's germline CDR1 is MNHEY and CDR2 SVGEGT. The CDR3 length is 14 residues. The CDR3 here is CASSVPDWFNEQFF. DNA of the CDR3: TGTGCCAGCAGTGTCCCGGACTGGTTCAATGAGCAGTTCTTC.

This clone was seen at least ten times. The gene calls are TRBV5-1 and TRBJ2-2, with 12 bases fitting TRBD2. V gave up 4 bases and J gave up 1 base; unmatched junction bases: 14. Germline lookup yields CDR1 SGHRS and CDR2 YFSETQ. This CDR3 has 20 amino acids. DNA of the CDR3: TGCGCCAGCAGCCCGATACCTCGACTAGCGGGAGCAAAGAACACCGGGGAGCTGTTTTTT. It specifies CASSPIPRLAGAKNTGELFF.

This clone turned up a few times. The chain recombines TRBV11-1 with TRBJ2-5; 8 bases fit TRBD1. The germline gives CDR1 SGHAT, CDR2 FQDESV (reference sequence). The V gene end was trimmed by 5 bases and the J gene end by 1 base; junction bases not matched to a gene: 6. This CDR3 is built from 15 residues. The CDR3 is CASSPRTGTQETQYF. DNA for the CDR3: TGTGCCAGCAGCCCCCGGACAGGGACCCAAGAGACCCAGTACTTC.